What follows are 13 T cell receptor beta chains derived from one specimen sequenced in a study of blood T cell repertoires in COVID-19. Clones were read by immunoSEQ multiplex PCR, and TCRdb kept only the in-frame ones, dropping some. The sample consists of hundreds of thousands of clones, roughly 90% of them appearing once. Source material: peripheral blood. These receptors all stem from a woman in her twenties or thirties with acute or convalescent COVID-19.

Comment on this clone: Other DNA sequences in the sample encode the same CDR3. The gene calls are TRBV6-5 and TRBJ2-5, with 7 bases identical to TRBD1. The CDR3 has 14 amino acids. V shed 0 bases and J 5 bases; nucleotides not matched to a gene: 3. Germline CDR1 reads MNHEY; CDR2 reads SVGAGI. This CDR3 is CASSYSRGSETQYF. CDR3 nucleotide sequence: TGTGCCAGCAGTTACTCCAGGGGGAGCGAGACCCAGTACTTC.

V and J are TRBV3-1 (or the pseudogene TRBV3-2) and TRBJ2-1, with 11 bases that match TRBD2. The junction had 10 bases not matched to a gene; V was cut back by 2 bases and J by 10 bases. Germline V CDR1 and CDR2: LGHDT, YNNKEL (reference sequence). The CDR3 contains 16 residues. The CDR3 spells CASSQLSGGAGGEQFF. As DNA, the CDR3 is TGTGCCAGCAGCCAACTTAGCGGGGGGGCCGGGGGGGAGCAGTTCTTC.

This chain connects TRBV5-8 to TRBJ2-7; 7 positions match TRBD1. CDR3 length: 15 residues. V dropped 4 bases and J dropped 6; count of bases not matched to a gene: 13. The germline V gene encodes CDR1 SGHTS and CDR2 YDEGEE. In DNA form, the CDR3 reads TGTGCCAGCAGCAAGCGGACAGGAGTAAGATCCGAGCAGTACTTC. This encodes CASSKRTGVRSEQYF.

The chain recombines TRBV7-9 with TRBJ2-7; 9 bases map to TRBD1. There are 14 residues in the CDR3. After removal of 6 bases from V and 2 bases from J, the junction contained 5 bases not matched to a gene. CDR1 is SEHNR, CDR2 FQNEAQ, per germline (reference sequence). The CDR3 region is CASRRNRGPYEQYF. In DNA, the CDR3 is TGTGCCAGCAGACGGAACAGGGGGCCCTACGAGCAGTACTTC.

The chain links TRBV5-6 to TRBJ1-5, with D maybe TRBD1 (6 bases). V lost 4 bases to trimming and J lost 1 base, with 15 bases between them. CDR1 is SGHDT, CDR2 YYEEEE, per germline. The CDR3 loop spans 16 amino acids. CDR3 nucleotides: TGTGCCAGCAGCCGGGGGGCAGGGGTAAGCAATCAGCCCCAGCATTTT. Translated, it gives CASSRGAGVSNQPQHF.

CDR3 loop: CAISESGQGNSNQPQHF. DNA for the CDR3: TGTGCCATCAGTGAGTCGGGGCAGGGGAATAGCAATCAGCCCCAGCATTTT. V usage is TRBV10-3 and J usage is TRBJ1-5; tentatively, D is TRBD1 (6 bases). This CDR3 is built from 17 residues. With 0 bases removed from V and 0 bases from J, the gap between germline ends came to 12 bases. CDR1 and CDR2 from the germline V gene are ENHRY and SYGVKD.

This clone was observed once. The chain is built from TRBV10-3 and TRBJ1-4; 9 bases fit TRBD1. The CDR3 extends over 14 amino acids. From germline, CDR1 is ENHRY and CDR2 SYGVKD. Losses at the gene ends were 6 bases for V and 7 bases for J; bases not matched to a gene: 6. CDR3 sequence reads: CAISPTGGGEKLFF. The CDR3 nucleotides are TGTGCCATCAGCCCGACAGGGGGAGGTGAAAAACTGTTTTTT.

CDR3 sequence: CASSFAHSTGNTIYF. The CDR3 nucleotides are TGTGCCAGCAGCTTCGCCCACAGTACTGGAAACACCATATATTTT. V is TRBV5-5 and J is TRBJ1-3; D gene ambiguous. Per the germline V gene, CDR1 is SGHKS and CDR2 is YYEKEE (reference sequence). The CDR3 runs 15 residues. The V end was cut by 2 bases, the J end by 2 bases, with 11 bases between. The variable domain in full, with the rest retrieved from reference TRBV5-5 and TRBJ1-3, is DAGVTQSPTHLIKTRGQQVTLRCSPISGHKSVSWYQQVLGQGPQFIFQYYEKEERGRGNFPDRFSARQFPNYSSELNVNALLLGDSALYLCASSFAHSTGNTIYFGEGSWLTVV.

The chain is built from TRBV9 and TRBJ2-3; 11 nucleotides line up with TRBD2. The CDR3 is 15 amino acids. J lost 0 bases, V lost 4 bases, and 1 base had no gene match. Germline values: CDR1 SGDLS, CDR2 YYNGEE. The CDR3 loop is CASSTSGGSTDTQYF. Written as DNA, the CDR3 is TGTGCCAGCAGCACTAGCGGGGGTAGCACAGATACGCAGTATTTT.

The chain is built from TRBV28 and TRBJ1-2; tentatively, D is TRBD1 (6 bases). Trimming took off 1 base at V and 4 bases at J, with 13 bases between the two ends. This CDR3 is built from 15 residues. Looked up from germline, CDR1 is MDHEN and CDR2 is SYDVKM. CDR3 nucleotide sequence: TGTGCCAGCAGTTTATTACGGACAGATGCCTATGGCTACACCTTC. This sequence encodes CASSLLRTDAYGYTF.

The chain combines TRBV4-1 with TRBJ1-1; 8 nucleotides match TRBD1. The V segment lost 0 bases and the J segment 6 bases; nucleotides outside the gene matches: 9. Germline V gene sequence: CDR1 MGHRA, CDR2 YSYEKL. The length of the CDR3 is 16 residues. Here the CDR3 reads CASSQESRTGRPEAFF. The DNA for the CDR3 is TGCGCCAGCAGCCAAGAAAGTAGGACAGGGAGGCCTGAAGCTTTCTTT.

The CDR3: CASSLTLSGANVLTF. The CDR3 DNA reads TGTGCCAGCAGCCTTACTCTTTCTGGGGCCAACGTCCTGACTTTC. V is TRBV11-2 and J is TRBJ2-6; no firm D call. The ends were cut back, 5 bases at V and 1 base at J, with 9 bases in the middle. This CDR3 contains 15 residues. Germline values: CDR1 SGHAT, CDR2 FQNNGV.

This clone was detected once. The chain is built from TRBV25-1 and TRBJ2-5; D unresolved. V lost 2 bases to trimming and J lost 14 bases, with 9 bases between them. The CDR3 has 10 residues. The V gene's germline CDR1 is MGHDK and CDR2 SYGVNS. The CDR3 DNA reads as TGTGCCAGCAGTGAAGAGGTCCTTTACTTC. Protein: CASSEEVLYF.